The 21 T cell receptor beta chains in this list originate from one sample, sequenced in a study of cytomegalovirus exposure and HLA in healthy donors. Use of 60 Vbeta and 13 Jbeta primers characterized the PCR. Produced via immunoSEQ multiplex PCR; TCRdb's table is partial and in-frame only. In the table there are approximately 220,000 clones, less than 80% of which are singletons. The sequencing sample was made of PBMCs. These receptors were collected from a girl aged 2 to 10 in good health and CMV-seronegative.

The rearrangement links TRBV5-6 to TRBJ1-2; D gene unclear. CDR3 length: 14 amino acids. Germline V gene data show CDR1 as SGHDT and CDR2 as YYEEEE. Deletions cut 4 bases from V and 6 bases from J, with 16 bases between. CDR3 DNA sequence: TGTGCCAGCAGCAGGGAGGGAAGGGTCCATGGCTACACCTTC. Encoded protein: CASSREGRVHGYTF.

CDR3 amino acids: CASSFYGGDTQYF. The CDR3 DNA reads TGCGCCAGCAGCTTTTACGGCGGAGATACGCAGTATTTT. The gene calls are TRBV5-1 and TRBJ2-3; no clear D gene. The ends were cut back, 2 bases at V and 5 bases at J, with 9 bases in the middle. CDR3 size: 13 residues. Germline lookup yields CDR1 SGHRS and CDR2 YFSETQ. The full variable domain, with the rest looked up from reference TRBV5-1 and TRBJ2-3, is KAGVTQTPRYLIKTRGQQVTLSCSPISGHRSVSWYQQTPGQGLQFLFEYFSETQRNKGNFPGRFSGRQFSNSRSEMNVSTLELGDSALYLCASSFYGGDTQYFGPGTRLTVL.

This chain joins TRBV6-6 and TRBJ2-7; 8 positions match TRBD1. The CDR3 is 12 residues long. The V gene end was trimmed by 8 bases and the J gene end by 5 bases; junction bases not matched to a gene: 5. Germline V gene lookup returns CDR1 MNHNY and CDR2 SVGAGI (reference sequence). For the CDR3, the DNA is TGTGCCAGCTGGAGACAGGGGCACGAGCAGTACTTC. It yields the protein CASWRQGHEQYF.

J is TRBJ2-7 and V is TRBV2, with TRBD2 matching over 11 bases. The J call is doubtful: the DNA matches TRBJ2-5 better. Germline lookup yields CDR1 SNHLY and CDR2 FYNNEI. The CDR3 covers 14 residues. The DNA for the CDR3 is TGTGCCAGCAGTGGGGGACTAGCGGAAGAGACCCAGTACTTC. Translating gives CASSGGLAEETQYF.

This chain uses TRBV7-9 with TRBJ2-5; the match to TRBD2 covers 7 bases. The CDR3 is made up of 16 amino acids. Trimming cost V 5 bases and J 3 bases; bases outside gene matches: 12. Germline lookup yields CDR1 SEHNR and CDR2 FQNEAQ (reference sequence). CDR3 nucleotides: TGTGCCAGCAGCCGCCAAGCGACGGGAGGCAAAGAGACCCAGTACTTC. This translates into CASSRQATGGKETQYF.

The rearrangement links TRBV4-1 to TRBJ2-5, with a tentative D call TRBD1 (6 bases). Judging by the DNA end, TRBJ2-7 fits better; the J call may be wrong. This CDR3 region has 15 residues. CDR1 MGHRA and CDR2 YSYEKL come from the germline V gene. The CDR3 loop is CASSLYRQASYEQYF. CDR3 DNA sequence: TGCGCCAGCAGCCTATATCGACAGGCATCCTACGAGCAGTACTTC.

V is TRBV4-1 and J is TRBJ2-7, with 9 positions matching TRBD2. The germline V gene encodes CDR1 MGHRA and CDR2 YSYEKL. The CDR3 is 18 residues long. J was trimmed by 0 bases and V by 5 bases; bases with no gene match: 14. The CDR3, as DNA: TGCGCCAGCAGCGCTGGACTACTAGCGGGCTTGAGCTCCTACGAGCAGTACTTC. Protein sequence: CASSAGLLAGLSSYEQYF.

This chain links TRBV9 with TRBJ1-1; possible D gene TRBD1, 5 bases. Trimming cost V 2 bases and J 2 bases, with 16 bases left between them. The length of the CDR3 is 16 residues. Germline V gives CDR1 SGDLS, CDR2 YYNGEE. CDR3 DNA sequence: TGTGCCAGCAGCGTTTCTCCCAGGGTGTCAAACACTGAAGCTTTCTTT. Translation gives CASSVSPRVSNTEAFF.

Written as DNA, the CDR3 is TGTGCCAGCAGCCCCCGGGAGGGAGGCAATCAGCCCCAGCATTTT. Amino acids: CASSPREGGNQPQHF. The rearrangement uses TRBV2 and TRBJ1-5, with no clear D. The CDR3 extends over 15 amino acids. Germline V CDR1 and CDR2: SNHLY, FYNNEI. V dropped 6 bases and J dropped 2 bases, with 14 bases sitting between them.

V usage is TRBV6-5 and J usage is TRBJ2-3; D is unclear. The CDR3 has 10 amino acids. V was clipped by 5 bases and J by 6 bases, with 3 bases between them. From germline, CDR1 is MNHEY and CDR2 SVGAGI. CDR3 sequence (DNA): TGTGCCAGCAGTCGGGATACGCAGTATTTT. This gives the protein CASSRDTQYF.

The chain is built from TRBV11-2 and TRBJ1-1; D is uncertain. CDR1 is SGHAT and CDR2 is FQNNGV in the germline V gene. The CDR3 sequence is 13 residues long. The germline V and J ends were trimmed by 3 bases and 10 bases, with 15 bases remaining between them. The CDR3 DNA reads as TGTGCCAGCAGCTTTACCAATCTAGAATCAGCTTTCTTT. The encoded protein is CASSFTNLESAFF.

The V call is TRBV29-1, the J call TRBJ2-7; a weak D match, TRBD1 (6 bases). With 4 bases removed from V and 2 bases from J, the gap between germline ends came to 12 bases. The length of the CDR3 is 13 residues. The germline V gene encodes CDR1 SQVTM and CDR2 ANQGSEA. The CDR3 is CSVVWDMAYEQYF. In nucleotides, the CDR3 is TGCAGCGTTGTGTGGGACATGGCCTACGAGCAGTACTTC.

CDR3 region: CASSPPARGAIHTGELFF. CDR3 DNA: TGTGCCAGCTCACCACCGGCTCGCGGCGCTATCCACACCGGGGAGCTGTTTTTT. This sequence joins TRBV18 and TRBJ2-2; D is ambiguous. V was shortened by 0 bases and J by 3 bases, with 17 bases between the two germline ends. Germline CDR1 is KGHSH and CDR2 is LQKENI. The CDR3 is 18 residues long.

V gene TRBV19 combines with J gene TRBJ2-5; 9 bases line up with TRBD1. Trimming at V came to 3 bases and at J to 1 base, leaving 3 bases not matched to a gene. Germline assignment: CDR1 LNHDA and CDR2 SQIVND (reference sequence). The CDR3 contains 15 residues. The CDR3 DNA is TGTGCCAGTAGTATGGGACAGGGCTCCCAAGAGACCCAGTACTTC. Translation: CASSMGQGSQETQYF.

This chain uses TRBV5-1 with TRBJ1-1; 7 positions agree with TRBD1. This CDR3 is built from 14 residues. CDR1 and CDR2 (germline): SGHRS, YFSETQ. The ends lost 4 bases at V and 6 bases at J; junction bases unmatched: 9. The CDR3 loop reads CASSRGEQGAEAFF. In DNA form, the CDR3 reads TGCGCCAGCAGCCGTGGGGAGCAGGGGGCTGAAGCTTTCTTT.

The chain combines TRBV7-9 with TRBJ1-3; weak D call: TRBD1 (6 bases). This CDR3 spans 19 amino acids. Trimming stripped 2 bases from V and 0 bases from J, with 20 bases between. CDR1 and CDR2 from the germline V gene are SEHNR and FQNEAQ (reference sequence). The CDR3: CASSLRLTGALHSGNTIYF. Here the CDR3 DNA reads TGTGCCAGCAGCTTAAGGTTGACAGGAGCCCTTCACTCTGGAAACACCATATATTTT.

The chain joins TRBV21-1 to TRBJ2-7; the table assigns TRBD2, which was not confirmed against the DNA. TRBV21-1 is labeled a pseudogene. The CDR3 consists of 17 residues. The DNA of the CDR3 is TGTGCCAGCAGCAAAGTTCATTCGGGACTAGCGGACTACGAGCAGTACTTC. This translates into CASSKVHSGLADYEQYF.

The V call is TRBV10-1, the J call TRBJ1-1; 10 positions match TRBD1. CDR3 length: 15 residues. CDR1 WNHNN and CDR2 SYGVQD come from the germline V gene (reference sequence). Losses at the gene ends were 3 bases for V and 4 bases for J; bases not matched to a gene: 5. CDR3 loop: CASSEGGQGGTEAFF. In DNA form, the CDR3 reads TGCGCCAGCAGTGAAGGAGGACAGGGGGGCACTGAAGCTTTCTTT.

The genes are TRBV29-1 and TRBJ2-1; 8 nucleotides agree with TRBD2. The CDR3 is 13 residues long. The V gene's germline CDR1 is SQVTM and CDR2 ANQGSEA. The J segment lost 9 bases and the V segment lost 6 bases, leaving 10 bases of the junction unmatched. The CDR3 DNA sequence: TGCAGCGTGGCTGGGACTAGTGGTGGTGAGCAGTTCTTC. It translates to CSVAGTSGGEQFF.

The chain carries TRBV14 and TRBJ1-4; D unclear. V lost 1 base to trimming and J lost 7 bases, with 7 bases between them. CDR1 SGHDN and CDR2 FVKESK come from the germline V gene. The CDR3 is made up of 13 amino acids. The chain's CDR3 is CASSQGVPEKLFF. The CDR3 nucleotides read TGTGCCAGCAGCCAAGGAGTCCCTGAAAAACTGTTTTTT.

This clone was observed a handful of times. The chain joins TRBV5-4 to TRBJ2-1; no clear D. Trimming removed 4 bases at V and 2 bases at J, with 7 bases between. The CDR3 extends over 13 amino acids. Germline V CDR1 and CDR2: SGHNT, YYREEE (reference sequence). The CDR3 DNA is TGTGCCAGCAGCACGGTCGCCTACAATGAGCAGTTCTTC. It encodes CASSTVAYNEQFF.